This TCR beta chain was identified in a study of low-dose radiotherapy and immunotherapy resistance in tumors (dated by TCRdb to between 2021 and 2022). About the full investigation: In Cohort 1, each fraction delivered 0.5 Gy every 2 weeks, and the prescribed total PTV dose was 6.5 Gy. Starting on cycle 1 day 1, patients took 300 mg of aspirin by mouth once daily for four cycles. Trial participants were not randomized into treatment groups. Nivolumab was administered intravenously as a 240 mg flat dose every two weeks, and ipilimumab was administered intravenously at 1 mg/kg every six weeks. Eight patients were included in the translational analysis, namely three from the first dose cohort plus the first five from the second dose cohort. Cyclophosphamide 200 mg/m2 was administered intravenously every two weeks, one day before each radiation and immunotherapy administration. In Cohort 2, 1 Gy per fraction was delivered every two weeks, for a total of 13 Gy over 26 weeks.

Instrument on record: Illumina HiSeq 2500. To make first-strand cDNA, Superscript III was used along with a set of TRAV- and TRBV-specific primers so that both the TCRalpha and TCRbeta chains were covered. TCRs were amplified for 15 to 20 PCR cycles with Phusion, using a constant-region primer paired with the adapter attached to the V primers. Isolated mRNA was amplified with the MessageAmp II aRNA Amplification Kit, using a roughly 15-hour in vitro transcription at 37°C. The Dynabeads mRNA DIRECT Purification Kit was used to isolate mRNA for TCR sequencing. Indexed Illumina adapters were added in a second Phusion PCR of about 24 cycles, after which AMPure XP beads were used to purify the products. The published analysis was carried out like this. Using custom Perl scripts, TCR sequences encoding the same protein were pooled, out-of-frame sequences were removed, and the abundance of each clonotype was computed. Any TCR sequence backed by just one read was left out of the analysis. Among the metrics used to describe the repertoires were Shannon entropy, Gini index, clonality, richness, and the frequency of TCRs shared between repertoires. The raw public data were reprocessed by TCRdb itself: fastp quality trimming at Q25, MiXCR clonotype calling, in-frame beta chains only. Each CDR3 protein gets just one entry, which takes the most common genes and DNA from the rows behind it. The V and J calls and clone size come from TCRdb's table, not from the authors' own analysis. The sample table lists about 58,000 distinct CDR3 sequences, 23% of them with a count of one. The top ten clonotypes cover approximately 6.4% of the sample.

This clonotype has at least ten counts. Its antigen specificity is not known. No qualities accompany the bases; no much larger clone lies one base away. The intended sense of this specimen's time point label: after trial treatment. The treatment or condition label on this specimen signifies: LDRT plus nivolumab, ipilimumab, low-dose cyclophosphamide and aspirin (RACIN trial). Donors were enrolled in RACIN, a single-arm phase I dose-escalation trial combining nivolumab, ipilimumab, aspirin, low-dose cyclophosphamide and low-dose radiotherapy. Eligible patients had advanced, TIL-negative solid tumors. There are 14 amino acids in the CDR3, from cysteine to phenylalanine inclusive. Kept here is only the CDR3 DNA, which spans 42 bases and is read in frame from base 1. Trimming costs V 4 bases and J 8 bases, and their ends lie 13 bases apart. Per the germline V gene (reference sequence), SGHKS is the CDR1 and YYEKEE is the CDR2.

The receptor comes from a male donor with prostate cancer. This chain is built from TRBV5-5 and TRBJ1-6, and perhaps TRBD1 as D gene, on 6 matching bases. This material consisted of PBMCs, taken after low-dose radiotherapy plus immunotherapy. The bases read TGTGCCAGCAGCCGACCGTACAGGGATTCACCCCTCCACTTT. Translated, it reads CASSRPYRDSPLHF.